Following are 30 T cell receptor beta chains from one sample sequenced in a study of blood T cells in healthy people across ages. Primers used in a second PCR of about 7 to 12 cycles were a sample-barcoded 5' primer and a J-beta primer mix. TCRdb re-derived calls from the 5' RACE reads in MiXCR, one entry per CDR3 protein. The table has more than 900,000 distinct CDR3 sequences, 25% to 35% seen once. The data were also submitted as part of a second study, on T cells of mothers and their children.

The sequenced sample was blood. The receptors here all came from a woman aged 35 to 49 in good health.

The chain carries TRBV9 and TRBJ2-2; 10 positions match TRBD2. J gave up 5 bases and V 3 bases, and 4 bases lay outside the gene matches. The CDR3 covers 15 residues. Germline V gene sequence: CDR1 SGDLS, CDR2 YYNGEE. The CDR3 coding sequence is TGTGCCAGCAGCGGGCCTAGCGGGGGAACCGGGGAGCTGTTTTTT. This gives the protein CASSGPSGGTGELFF.

Many counts were recorded for this clonotype. The J gene is TRBJ2-3, the V gene TRBV6-5, with D hard to call. The CDR3 has 13 amino acids. V lost 2 bases and J 3 bases, leaving 6 bases between the germline ends. From germline, CDR1 is MNHEY and CDR2 SVGAGI. The CDR3 bases are TGTGCCAGCAGTTACCGTATTACAGATACGCAGTATTTT. Amino acid sequence: CASSYRITDTQYF.

This clonotype was counted ten times or more. The chain combines TRBV6-6 with TRBJ1-1; maybe TRBD1 (5 bases). The CDR3 runs to 12 residues. V was pared by 4 bases and J by 8 bases, with 11 bases between. Germline V gene lookup returns CDR1 MNHNY and CDR2 SVGAGI (reference sequence). For the CDR3, the DNA is TGTGCCAGCAGTTCCGGGACGTTAGAAGCTTTCTTT. Translated, it gives CASSSGTLEAFF.

This clonotype was observed at least ten times. The CDR3 DNA reads TGCAGCGCCGATAGCGGGGGGGCAAAGACCCAGTACTTC. It codes for CSADSGGAKTQYF. The chain combines TRBV29-1 with TRBJ2-5, with 11 bases fitting TRBD2. The CDR3 is 13 residues long. From germline, CDR1 is SQVTM and CDR2 ANQGSEA. V was clipped by 7 bases and J by 6 bases; unmatched bases: 7. The full variable domain, with the rest looked up from reference TRBV29-1 and TRBJ2-5, is SAVISQKPSRDICQRGTSLTIQCQVDSQVTMMFWYRQQPGQSLTLIATANQGSEATYESGFVIDKFPISRPNLTFSTLTVSNMSPEDSSIYLCSADSGGAKTQYFGPGTRLLVL.

The gene calls are TRBV7-2 and TRBJ2-7; 8 bases line up with TRBD2. This CDR3 is 18 amino acids long. V lost 1 base to trimming and J lost 3 bases; unmatched junction nucleotides: 14. Germline-derived CDR1 and CDR2 are SGHTA and FQGNSA. The CDR3 reads CASSLDAGGRVGDYEQYF. Here the CDR3 DNA reads TGTGCCAGCAGCTTAGACGCGGGGGGCCGGGTCGGGGACTACGAGCAGTACTTC.

Ten or more counts support this clonotype. In DNA, the CDR3 is TGTGCCAGCAGCGTAGGTGGACTGAGGGACTCCTTTAGCGAGCAGTACTTC. It translates to CASSVGGLRDSFSEQYF. The rearrangement uses TRBV9 and TRBJ2-7; D is possibly TRBD2 (6 bases). V dropped 0 bases and J dropped 6 bases, with 22 bases sitting between them. The CDR3 has 17 residues. Germline values: CDR1 SGDLS, CDR2 YYNGEE.

Concerning this clonotype: A read error may be the cause here, since a much bigger clone is one base away. The genes are TRBV20-1 and TRBJ2-5; D is ambiguous. The better agreement between TRBJ2-7 and the DNA end casts doubt on the J call. The CDR3 loop spans 16 amino acids. The germline CDR1 and CDR2 sequences are DFQATT and SNEGSKA (reference sequence). DNA of the CDR3: TGCAGTGCTAGAGAGGAGTTAGAGGTCACCACGGGCGAGCAGTACTTC. The encoded protein is CSAREELEVTTGEQYF.

This clonotype was picked up a small number of times. The genes are TRBV27 and TRBJ2-6; 10 nucleotides agree with TRBD2. The CDR3 covers 18 residues. The ends lost 4 bases at V and 0 bases at J; junction bases unmatched: 6. Germline V lookup: CDR1 MNHEY, CDR2 SMNVEV (reference sequence). The CDR3 reads CASSSSGLARSGANVLTF. DNA of the CDR3: TGTGCCAGCAGTTCATCGGGACTAGCGCGCTCTGGGGCCAACGTCCTGACTTTC.

This clonotype has ten or more counts. The chain links TRBV11-2 to TRBJ2-5; D is perhaps TRBD2 (6 bases). V lost 6 bases and J lost 2, with 13 bases in between. CDR3 length equals 14 residues. CDR1 is SGHAT, CDR2 FQNNGV, per germline. CDR3 amino acids: CASRPFGGQETQYF. The CDR3 nucleotides read TGTGCCAGCAGACCCTTCGGGGGACAAGAGACCCAGTACTTC.

This clonotype was recorded a few times. The chain employs TRBV18 and TRBJ1-6, with 8 bases fitting TRBD1. The CDR3 contains 13 residues. The V segment lost 4 bases and the J segment 9 bases; nucleotides outside the gene matches: 2. In germline, CDR1 is KGHSH, CDR2 LQKENI. In DNA form, the CDR3 reads TGTGCCAGCTCACGAACAGGGGGTTCACCCCTCCACTTT. Translated, it gives CASSRTGGSPLHF.

This clonotype came up a few times. This chain joins TRBV14 and TRBJ2-1; maybe TRBD2 (6 bases). Trimming removed 2 bases from V and 0 bases from J, with 8 bases in between. The CDR3 consists of 15 residues. Germline CDR1 reads SGHDN; CDR2 reads FVKESK. The DNA of the CDR3 is TGTGCCAGCAGCCAACTGGGGGGCTCCTACAATGAGCAGTTCTTC. Translating it yields CASSQLGGSYNEQFF.

This rearrangement joins TRBV3-1 to TRBJ2-7, with TRBD1 identical over 10 bases. Losses at the gene ends were 7 bases for V and 3 bases for J; bases not matched to a gene: 9. Per the germline V gene, CDR1 is LGHDT and CDR2 is YNNKEL (reference sequence). The CDR3 length is 15 residues. This chain's CDR3 is CASNRWGQGNYEQYF. In DNA, the CDR3 is TGTGCCAGCAACCGCTGGGGACAGGGGAACTACGAGCAGTACTTC.

The chain carries TRBV27 and TRBJ1-5; D ambiguous. The CDR3 length is 15 residues. Germline loops: CDR1 MNHEY, CDR2 SMNVEV (reference sequence). The V end lost 5 bases, the J end lost 2 bases, and 13 bases lay between the germline ends. The CDR3: CASSPILGGNQPQHF. CDR3 bases: TGTGCCAGCAGTCCGATTCTTGGCGGCAATCAGCCCCAGCATTTT.

With respect to this clonotype: As the CDR3 is not closed by the conserved phenylalanine or tryptophan, this likely results from a read error. The rearrangement links TRBV7-2 to TRBJ2-7; the D gene is possibly TRBD2 (5 bases). The J call is doubtful: the DNA matches TRBJ2-5 better. Germline V lookup: CDR1 SGHTA, CDR2 FQGNSA. The CDR3 loop spans 12 amino acids. CDR3 nucleotide sequence: TGTGCTAGCAGCCTAGAGGCGGGGACCCAGTACTTA. Translation: CASSLEAGTQYL.

This chain joins TRBV7-2 and TRBJ1-5; D is possibly TRBD1 (6 bases). Trimming took off 1 base at V and 2 bases at J, with 18 bases between the two ends. CDR1 and CDR2 (germline): SGHTA, FQGNSA. CDR3 size: 18 residues. CDR3 loop: CASSLESRAGAGNQPQHF. The CDR3, as DNA: TGTGCCAGCAGCTTAGAGTCTAGGGCAGGGGCCGGCAATCAGCCCCAGCATTTT.

This clonotype was detected a few times. Compared with germline, one end of the junction differs, possibly owing to a read error. V gene TRBV28 combines with J gene TRBJ2-5, with D possibly TRBD2 on 6 matching bases. CDR3 length equals 15 residues. The V gene's germline CDR1 is MDHEN and CDR2 SYDVKM. CDR3 region: CAGSFVGGSRETQYF. The CDR3 DNA reads as TGTGCCGGCAGTTTCGTAGGAGGGAGCAGGGAGACCCAGTACTTC.

The chain has TRBV12-3 or TRBV12-4 and TRBJ2-7; D may correspond to TRBD1 or TRBD2 (5 bases each). V gave up 5 bases and J gave up 4 bases, with 18 bases separating them. The CDR3 totals 15 residues. CDR3 protein: CASSRFLGEWYEQYF. The CDR3 coding sequence is TGTGCCAGCAGTCGGTTCTTGGGGGAATGGTACGAGCAGTACTTC.

Ten or more counts support this clonotype. V and J are TRBV3-1 and TRBJ2-5; TRBD2 agrees at 9 bases. This CDR3 contains 14 residues. Germline V CDR1 and CDR2: LGHDT, YNNKEL (reference sequence). Germline trimming cut 6 bases from V and 5 bases from J; bases unmatched to any gene: 7. The CDR3 DNA reads as TGTGCCAGCAGGGCCGGGACTAGCTACGAGACCCAGTACTTC. As protein: CASRAGTSYETQYF.

V usage is TRBV5-1 and J usage is TRBJ1-2; 7 bases align to TRBD1. The CDR3 is made up of 14 amino acids. From germline, CDR1 is SGHRS and CDR2 YFSETQ. J was trimmed by 4 bases and V by 4 bases; bases with no gene match: 7. The CDR3 reads CASSNEQGLYGYTF. For the CDR3, the DNA is TGCGCCAGCAGCAACGAACAGGGGCTCTATGGCTACACCTTC.

This clonotype has just a few counts. The chain has TRBV7-2 and TRBJ2-7, with D unclear. Per germline, CDR1 SGHTA and CDR2 FQGNSA. The CDR3 length is 12 residues. V was cut by 2 bases and J by 5 bases, with 7 bases left in between. The CDR3 is CASSLMRHEQYF. The CDR3 DNA reads TGTGCCAGCAGCTTAATGCGCCACGAGCAGTACTTC.

This clonotype occurred a few times. The gene calls are TRBV2 and TRBJ2-7, with 8 nucleotides matching TRBD1. J was trimmed by 0 bases and V by 8 bases; bases with no gene match: 9. Germline CDR1 and CDR2: SNHLY and FYNNEI. CDR3 length: 15 residues. CDR3 DNA: TGTGCCAGCTTTAAGAGGACAGGGTCCTCCTACGAGCAGTACTTC. Residues: CASFKRTGSSYEQYF. The variable domain in full, completed from reference TRBV2 and TRBJ2-7, reads EPEVTQTPSHQVTQMGQEVILRCVPISNHLYFYWYRQILGQKVEFLVSFYNNEISEKSEIFDDQFSVERPDGSNFTLKIRSTKLEDSAMYFCASFKRTGSSYEQYFGPGTRLTVT.

The V call is TRBV18, the J call TRBJ2-5, with TRBD1 matching over 9 bases. With the DNA end fitting TRBJ2-7 better, the J assignment may be wrong. Germline V lookup: CDR1 KGHSH, CDR2 LQKENI. The CDR3 length is 13 residues. CDR3 region: CASRRTGESEQYF. The CDR3 coding sequence is TGTGCCAGCCGGAGGACAGGGGAATCCGAGCAGTACTTC.

This clonotype was seen a handful of times. V and J are TRBV10-3 and TRBJ1-1; no reliable D call. V lost 6 bases and J 7 bases, leaving 12 bases between the germline ends. The CDR3 loop spans 12 amino acids. Germline V gene lookup returns CDR1 ENHRY and CDR2 SYGVKD. CDR3 nucleotide sequence: TGTGCCATCAGAAACGACGGGTATGAAGCTTTCTTT. Amino acid sequence: CAIRNDGYEAFF.

V usage is TRBV9 and J usage is TRBJ1-1; D is perhaps TRBD1 (5 bases). The CDR3 is 13 residues long. V lost 4 bases and J lost 10, with 17 bases in between. CDR1 and CDR2 (germline): SGDLS, YYNGEE. Written as DNA, the CDR3 is TGTGCCAGCAGCTCCGAGGGACCGGGGGGAGCTTTCTTT. The encoded protein is CASSSEGPGGAFF.

The J gene is TRBJ1-1, the V gene TRBV7-6; D possibly corresponds to TRBD1 (5 bases). The V end lost 4 bases, the J end lost 1 base, and 13 bases lay between the germline ends. The germline V gene encodes CDR1 SGHVS and CDR2 FNYEAQ. This CDR3 is built from 15 residues. The CDR3 region is CASSSPDRANTEAFF. CDR3 nucleotides: TGTGCCAGCAGCTCCCCCGACAGAGCGAACACTGAAGCTTTCTTT.

V is TRBV4-1 and J is TRBJ1-2, with D uncertain. CDR3 length: 14 residues. With 2 bases removed from V and 8 bases from J, the gap between germline ends came to 15 bases. Germline loops: CDR1 MGHRA, CDR2 YSYEKL. The CDR3 loop reads CASSQTPGARGYTF. CDR3 bases: TGCGCCAGCAGCCAAACCCCTGGTGCCAGGGGCTACACCTTC.

This clonotype was seen at least ten times. This chain joins TRBV27 and TRBJ2-7; possibly TRBD1 for D (5 bases). V lost 4 bases to trimming and J lost 6 bases, with 13 bases between them. This CDR3 has 13 amino acids. The germline V gene encodes CDR1 MNHEY and CDR2 SMNVEV (reference sequence). In DNA form, the CDR3 reads TGTGCCAGCAGTTCATACAGGTTGAGCGAGCAGTACTTC. Protein product: CASSSYRLSEQYF.

The rearrangement uses TRBV12-3 or TRBV12-4 and TRBJ2-2; D might be TRBD2 (5 bases). The CDR3 is made up of 15 amino acids. Trimming removed 2 bases at V and 7 bases at J, with 14 bases between. In DNA, the CDR3 is TGTGCCAGCAGTTTAAGTCGGAGGTTAGACGGGGAGCTGTTTTTT. It translates to CASSLSRRLDGELFF.

This clonotype occurred many times. The J gene is TRBJ2-4, the V gene TRBV7-2; D may match TRBD1 or TRBD2 (5 bases each). V was pared by 1 base and J by 9 bases, with 16 bases between. Germline assignment: CDR1 SGHTA and CDR2 FQGNSA. This CDR3 is 15 amino acids long. CDR3 loop: CASSLDFGGSAIQYF. The CDR3 DNA is TGTGCCAGCAGCTTAGATTTTGGGGGTTCTGCCATTCAGTACTTC.

This clonotype was detected many times. The chain is built from TRBV7-3 and TRBJ2-5, with a weak D call TRBD1 (6 bases). Per germline, CDR1 SGHTA and CDR2 FQGTGA. The CDR3 is 16 amino acids. With 6 bases removed from V and 2 bases from J, the gap between germline ends came to 19 bases. The DNA of the CDR3 is TGTGCCAGCAGTCCTACAGGGTTTAGGAAGCAAGAGACCCAGTACTTC. Amino acid sequence: CASSPTGFRKQETQYF. The variable domain in full, with the rest retrieved from reference TRBV7-3 and TRBJ2-5, is GAGVSQTPSNKVTEKGKYVELRCDPISGHTALYWYRQSLGQGPEFLIYFQGTGAADDSGLPNDRFFAVRPEGSVSTLKIQRTERGDSAVYLCASSPTGFRKQETQYFGPGTRLLVL.